This TCR beta chain comes out of a study of memory CD4+ T cells and cytomegalovirus serostatus. Overall study: This sample comes from healthy Belgian adults, roughly 9 CMV seropositive, 24 seronegative.

Notes on the study in general: Each of approximately 69 CMV-associated TCRbeta sequences occurred in one to five individuals. The CMV-associated TCR signature appears largely within the CD4+ memory repertoire.

Single viable CD3+CD4+CD8-CD45RO+ cells were sorted as the memory CD4+ T cells. The CDR3 consists of 12 residues. The V end was cut by 0 bases, the J end by 8 bases, with 8 bases between. Per germline, CDR1 SGHRS and CDR2 YFSETQ. The assay was immunoSEQ multiplex PCR, and TCRdb's table has in-frame clones only and misses some. The sample carries about 48,000 clones, roughly 78% recorded once. Concerning this clone: Its antigen is still unknown.

The J gene is TRBJ1-2, the V gene TRBV5-1; D might be TRBD1 (5 bases). This TCR derives from an adult in good health and CMV-seronegative. Source material: memory CD4+ T cells from blood. As DNA, the CDR3 is TGCGCCAGCAGCTTGGACAGGTTCGGCTACACCTTC. It specifies CASSLDRFGYTF.